This TCR beta chain was sequenced in a study of blood T cells in healthy people across ages (dated by TCRdb to between 2015 and 2017). Study-wide context: In model experiments, template switching captured about one uniquely barcoded TCR beta cDNA molecule for every two T cells. Age-related changes in TCR beta repertoire diversity were measured in the study by deep sequencing normalized with unique cDNA molecular identifiers. The donors were split into four age groups: young (average around 15 years), middle-aged (roughly 39), aged (over 55) and long-lived (roughly 86). To avoid experimental bias, donors of different ages were distributed randomly across sequencing lanes. Two additional independent replicas of 1 million unique cDNA reads from the same blood draw were analyzed for two donors (one aged 18 to 30 and one aged 80 or older). Paper-wide results and their limitations: Estimates of total diversity based on one million sequenced T cells were considered lower bounds and underestimates. Because donor CMV infection status was unknown, age-related changes in expanded clonotypes were potentially confounded. As age increased, observed TCR beta diversity per million T cells dropped in a roughly linear way, and a significant reduction was already evident by age approximately 40. Observed TCR beta diversity correlated strongly with the percentage of naive T cells measured by flow cytometry. Conclusive comparison of naive and antigen-experienced compartments was prevented by the profiling of bulk unsorted PBMCs. Compared with the aged group, the long-lived group had more naive CD4+ T cells, fewer expanded clones and increased TCR diversity, suggesting age selection.

The V end gives up 5 bases and the J end 7 bases, leaving 10 bases in the junction not matched to a gene. The CDR3 goes from the cysteine to the phenylalanine over 16 residues. Kept here is only the CDR3 DNA, which spans 48 bases and is read in frame from base 1. From a lookup of the germline V gene (reference sequence), CDR1 and CDR2 are LNHNV and YYDKDF. The library was prepared using 5' RACE. The second PCR ran for roughly 7 to 11 cycles and used a J-beta primer mix along with a sample-barcoded 5' primer. A template-switch 5' adaptor carrying 12 random nucleotides introduced a unique molecular identifier onto each TCR beta cDNA molecule. Each sample yielded at least 2.5 million CDR3-containing paired-end reads. First-strand cDNA was synthesized from all RNA with the Mint cDNA synthesis kit, primed by a TRBC-specific oligonucleotide. Following uracil-DNA glycosylase treatment, a first 18-cycle PCR with universal primers M1SS and BC2_uni_R was performed on all cDNA. Concerning the study's data processing: For normalization, 1 million high-quality reads were randomly selected from each sample, with every read carrying a distinct molecular identifier. Instead of being binned into consensus sequences, reads with shared molecular identifiers were discarded. MiTCR, set to a Q25 quality threshold and the strictest error-elimination algorithm, was used for CDR3 identification, clonotype clustering and error correction. A nonparametric unseen species model using Euler transformation provided a lower-bound estimate of total TCR beta diversity. TCRdb applied fastp at Q25 and MiXCR to the public reads, then kept only in-frame beta chains. For every CDR3 protein sequence, its rows merge into one entry that carries the most common genes and DNA. The V and J calls were not made by the authors but by TCRdb's processing. The sample has 1.8 million or so distinct CDR3 sequences on record, 35% to 50% of them singletons. The leading ten clones occupy more than 20% of the sample.

Donors were a few dozen systemically healthy Caucasian individuals from Russia aged roughly 6 to 100 years. Each donor gave 8 to 10 milliliters of peripheral blood, collected into EDTA-treated Vacutainer tubes. Ficoll-Paque density-gradient centrifugation was used to isolate PBMCs, with at least 7 million per sample. Trizol reagent was used to extract total RNA from the PBMCs, yielding at least 5.5 micrograms per sample. Naive CD45RAhigh/CD27high T cell percentages were measured by flow cytometry on a PBMC aliquot from every donor. This clonotype was observed a single time. Its antigen specificity is not known. Base-call qualities are not available, and no considerably larger clone is one nucleotide away.

This clonotype was obtained from a human donor in good health. Sequenced material: blood. Rearrangement joined TRBV15 to TRBJ1-6; 8 bases in between match TRBD1. CDR3 reads: CATSGGSGQGNSPLHF. In nucleotide form, the sequence is TGTGCCACCAGCGGAGGATCCGGACAGGGCAATTCACCCCTCCACTTT.